Below are 30 T cell receptor beta chains sequenced from a single sample in a study of cytomegalovirus exposure and HLA in healthy donors. With 60 Vbeta and 13 Jbeta primers, the PCR was carried out. Measured with immunoSEQ multiplex PCR; TCRdb has only the in-frame clones, and not every one. Of under 170,000 clones listed, roughly 77% are singletons. Sequencing was performed on PBMCs. These TCRs come from a human donor in good health.

V is TRBV5-4 and J is TRBJ1-1; 8 nucleotides agree with TRBD1. Germline V gives CDR1 SGHNT, CDR2 YYREEE (reference sequence). V lost 1 base and J lost 3; bases outside the gene matches: 5. There are 15 residues in the CDR3. The CDR3 here is CASSLNRGFDTEAFF. In nucleotides, the CDR3 is TGTGCCAGCAGCTTGAACAGGGGGTTCGACACTGAAGCTTTCTTT.

This chain joins TRBV4-1 and TRBJ2-3; TRBD2 might be the D (6 bases). The CDR3 is made up of 15 amino acids. Germline V gives CDR1 MGHRA, CDR2 YSYEKL. V was pared by 2 bases and J by 1 base, with 10 bases between. The CDR3 DNA reads as TGCGCCAGCAGCCAAACTCCTAGCGGCACAGATACGCAGTATTTT. Its translation is CASSQTPSGTDTQYF.

The V call is TRBV21-1, the J call TRBJ2-7; the table's D gene call, TRBD2, was not cross checked with the DNA. TRBV21-1 is assigned pseudogene status. CDR3 size: 13 residues. The CDR3 reads CAGGRSGAYEQYF. In DNA, the CDR3 is TGTGCCGGGGGGAGGTCGGGGGCCTACGAGCAGTACTTC.

This chain links TRBV30 with TRBJ1-1, with no clear D. The germline V gene encodes CDR1 GTSNPN and CDR2 SVGIG (reference sequence). Trimming removed 0 bases from V and 1 base from J, with 6 bases in between. CDR3 size: 13 residues. The CDR3 here is CAWSVLSNTEAFF. For the CDR3, the DNA is TGTGCCTGGAGTGTACTCTCGAACACTGAAGCTTTCTTT.

This chain joins TRBV30 and TRBJ2-5; unclear D gene. The CDR3 extends over 13 amino acids. Per the germline V gene, CDR1 is GTSNPN and CDR2 is SVGIG (reference sequence). The ends were cut back, 1 base at V and 2 bases at J, with 8 bases in the middle. CDR3 residues: CAWSAVPQETQYF. CDR3 nucleotides: TGTGCCTGGAGTGCGGTTCCGCAAGAGACCCAGTACTTC.

The V call is TRBV6-5, the J call TRBJ1-1; D is unclear. The V end lost 1 base, the J end lost 1 base, and 7 bases lay between the germline ends. Germline V gene data show CDR1 as MNHEY and CDR2 as SVGAGI. The CDR3 is 14 residues long. CDR3 sequence (DNA): TGTGCCAGCAGTTACTTTGGCAGGAACACTGAAGCTTTCTTT. This translates into CASSYFGRNTEAFF.

The chain combines TRBV7-2 with TRBJ1-2, with D unclear. The V end was cut by 2 bases, the J end by 0 bases, with 16 bases between. This CDR3 is built from 17 residues. Germline V lookup: CDR1 SGHTA, CDR2 FQGNSA. CDR3 nucleotide sequence: TGTGCCAGCAGCTTATGGGGAGGAGCCGACTCTAACTATGGCTACACCTTC. It translates to CASSLWGGADSNYGYTF.

The V and J genes are TRBV19 and TRBJ2-7; 10 positions match TRBD1. The ends lost 3 bases at V and 1 base at J; junction bases unmatched: 15. The CDR3 totals 19 residues. CDR1 is LNHDA, CDR2 SQIVND, per germline (reference sequence). This CDR3 reads CASSIKVIRQGAGSYEQYF. CDR3 nucleotide sequence: TGTGCCAGTAGTATCAAGGTAATTCGACAGGGGGCTGGTTCCTACGAGCAGTACTTC.

In its sample, this clone was seen a few times. V usage is TRBV6-5 and J usage is TRBJ2-7, with 11 positions matching TRBD1. After removal of 5 bases from V and 11 bases from J, the junction contained 5 bases not matched to a gene. This CDR3 has 12 residues. CDR1 and CDR2 (germline): MNHEY, SVGAGI. CDR3 coding DNA: TGTGCCAGCAGTCGGGACAGGGGGATGGAGTACTTC. It is translated as CASSRDRGMEYF.

The rearrangement uses TRBV6-1 and TRBJ1-2; 7 bases are a match to TRBD1. The CDR3 sequence is 13 residues long. V shed 4 bases and J 4 bases; nucleotides not matched to a gene: 3. Per the germline V gene, CDR1 is MNHNS and CDR2 is SASEGT. The CDR3 DNA reads TGTGCCAGCAGTGTACAGGGGACCTATGGCTACACCTTC. It translates to CASSVQGTYGYTF.

This clone has a single count. The rearrangement joins TRBV30 to TRBJ2-1, with TRBD2 identical over 10 bases. Germline V gene sequence: CDR1 GTSNPN, CDR2 SVGIG (reference sequence). V lost 6 bases, J lost 8 bases, and 7 bases stayed unmatched. CDR3 length: 13 amino acids. The CDR3 DNA sequence: TGTGCCTGTTTCAGCGGGGGGGTCTATGAGCAGTTCTTC. Its protein product is CACFSGGVYEQFF.

This chain connects TRBV20-1 to TRBJ1-1; no reliable D call. Trimming removed 5 bases at V and 7 bases at J, with 11 bases between. This CDR3 comprises 11 residues. CDR1 DFQATT and CDR2 SNEGSKA come from the germline V gene (reference sequence). The CDR3 bases are TGCAGTGCTCCCCGGGATCATGAAGCTTTCTTT. It specifies CSAPRDHEAFF.

This clone was recorded once. The chain is built from TRBV12-5 and TRBJ2-3, with 11 nucleotides matching TRBD2. The CDR3 contains 18 residues. Germline lookup yields CDR1 LGHNT and CDR2 FRNRAP. The V and J ends lost 1 base and 0 bases, in that order; junction bases with no gene match: 6. The CDR3 here is CASGLGLAGGVSTDTQYF. The CDR3 nucleotides read TGTGCTAGTGGTTTGGGGCTAGCGGGGGGAGTAAGCACAGATACGCAGTATTTT.

J is TRBJ2-3 and V is TRBV13; 7 bases fit TRBD2. Germline V lookup: CDR1 PRHDT, CDR2 FYEKMQ (reference sequence). The CDR3 sequence is 15 residues long. The J segment lost 2 bases and the V segment lost 1 base, leaving 3 bases of the junction unmatched. The CDR3 here is CASSLARDYTDTQYF. The CDR3 DNA reads as TGTGCCAGCAGCTTAGCCCGGGACTACACAGATACGCAGTATTTT.

The chain couples TRBV11-3 to TRBJ2-2, with 8 bases aligning to TRBD1. Per germline, CDR1 SGHNT and CDR2 YENEEA. CDR3 length: 15 amino acids. Unmatched junction bases numbered 2, after V lost 4 bases and J lost 1 base. The CDR3 region is CASSSGTGNTGELFF. The CDR3 DNA sequence: TGTGCCAGCAGCTCCGGGACAGGGAACACCGGGGAGCTGTTTTTT.

This clone was seen only a few times. This chain uses TRBV19 with TRBJ1-6; no clear D gene. The CDR3 sequence is 13 residues long. Germline CDR1 LNHDA, CDR2 SQIVND (reference sequence). Trimming removed 3 bases at V and 6 bases at J, with 6 bases between. The CDR3 loop reads CASSMMSNSPLHF. The CDR3 bases are TGTGCCAGTAGTATGATGAGTAATTCACCCCTCCACTTT.

The V gene is TRBV2, the J gene TRBJ2-1, with 8 bases lining up with TRBD1. V was clipped by 6 bases and J by 0 bases; unmatched bases: 4. Germline CDR1 SNHLY, CDR2 FYNNEI. This CDR3 is built from 15 residues. CDR3 sequence (DNA): TGTGCCAGCAGCTACACAGGGGGCTCCTACAATGAGCAGTTCTTC. Protein sequence: CASSYTGGSYNEQFF.

The genes are TRBV6-1 and TRBJ2-7, with 8 bases that match TRBD2. The germline V gene encodes CDR1 MNHNS and CDR2 SASEGT. The V segment lost 4 bases and the J segment 3 bases; nucleotides outside the gene matches: 8. The CDR3 is 15 amino acids. CDR3 region: CASSATTSGGYEQYF. The CDR3 nucleotides read TGTGCCAGCAGTGCGACTACTAGCGGAGGCTACGAGCAGTACTTC.

The chain couples TRBV5-1 to TRBJ2-2; TRBD1 is a possible D gene (6 bases). Germline V gene lookup returns CDR1 SGHRS and CDR2 YFSETQ. CDR3 length: 15 amino acids. V was shortened by 0 bases and J by 3 bases, with 9 bases between the two germline ends. The CDR3 protein is CASSLAGVDTGELFF. CDR3 DNA: TGCGCCAGCAGCTTGGCAGGGGTGGACACCGGGGAGCTGTTTTTT.

This clone was seen a single time. CDR3 nucleotides: TGTGCCAGCAGCTTCGGAGACTCAAATAATTCACCCCTCCACTTT. Its protein product is CASSFGDSNNSPLHF. The chain carries TRBV5-4 and TRBJ1-6; D is uncertain. The V and J ends lost 2 bases and 5 bases respectively, with 11 bases between them. The germline CDR1 and CDR2 sequences are SGHNT and YYREEE (reference sequence). The CDR3 has 15 residues.

There are a few counts of this clone. V usage is TRBV28 and J usage is TRBJ1-5, with 8 bases matching TRBD1. V lost 3 bases and J lost 4; bases outside the gene matches: 5. CDR3 size: 15 residues. Looked up from germline, CDR1 is MDHEN and CDR2 is SYDVKM. The CDR3 DNA reads as TGTGCCAGCAGTTTGTCGCAGGGGGCTAATCAGCCCCAGCATTTT. It yields the protein CASSLSQGANQPQHF. The whole variable domain, remainder taken from reference TRBV28 and TRBJ1-5, is DVKVTQSSRYLVKRTGEKVFLECVQDMDHENMFWYRQDPGLGLRLIYFSYDVKMKEKGDIPEGYSVSREKKERFSLILESASTNQTSMYLCASSLSQGANQPQHFGDGTRLSIL.

The chain has TRBV30 and TRBJ1-1; D gene uncertain. In germline, CDR1 is GTSNPN, CDR2 SVGIG (reference sequence). The CDR3 consists of 11 residues. The V end was cut by 0 bases, the J end by 5 bases, with 4 bases between. The CDR3 DNA sequence: TGTGCCTGGAGTGTTATGACTGAAGCTTTCTTT. Translating gives CAWSVMTEAFF.

The chain recombines TRBV18 with TRBJ1-1; tentative D call: TRBD1 (5 bases). Germline assignment: CDR1 KGHSH and CDR2 LQKENI. V lost 1 base, J lost 7 bases, and 7 bases lay in between. There are 12 residues in the CDR3. Here the CDR3 DNA reads TGTGCCAGCTCACCACTCAGGGATGAAGCTTTCTTT. It codes for CASSPLRDEAFF. Full variable domain (outside the CDR3, taken from reference TRBV18 and TRBJ1-1): NAGVMQNPRHLVRRRGQEARLRCSPMKGHSHVYWYRQLPEEGLKFMVYLQKENIIDESGMPKERFSAEFPKEGPSILRIQQVVRGDSAAYFCASSPLRDEAFFGQGTRLTVV.

The chain recombines TRBV19 with TRBJ2-1, with 8 bases aligning to TRBD1. CDR1 and CDR2 from the germline V gene are LNHDA and SQIVND (reference sequence). CDR3 length: 15 amino acids. With V trimmed by 6 bases and J by 4 bases, 8 bases remained unmatched. Here the CDR3 reads CASSAGGAGYNEQFF. Written as DNA, the CDR3 is TGTGCCAGTAGCGCAGGGGGCGCCGGATACAATGAGCAGTTCTTC.

The rearrangement links TRBV4-2 to TRBJ2-5; the match to TRBD2 covers 11 bases. After removal of 6 bases from V and 1 base from J, the junction contained 7 bases not matched to a gene. CDR1 and CDR2 (germline): LGHNA, YNFKEQ. The CDR3 covers 16 residues. CDR3: CASRPGTSGIQETQYF. Written as DNA, the CDR3 is TGTGCCAGCAGACCGGGGACTAGCGGAATCCAAGAGACCCAGTACTTC.

The chain uses TRBV4-3 and TRBJ1-1, with 7 nucleotides matching TRBD1. Germline CDR1 and CDR2: LGHNA and YSLEER. The CDR3 is 15 amino acids. V lost 4 bases to trimming and J lost 4 bases; unmatched junction nucleotides: 9. The CDR3 here is CASSLIGGRGTEAFF. The DNA for the CDR3 is TGCGCCAGCAGCCTAATAGGGGGCCGGGGCACTGAAGCTTTCTTT.

This clone was detected only a few times. This chain links TRBV14 with TRBJ2-7; maybe TRBD1 (5 bases). V was clipped by 0 bases and J by 3 bases, with 9 bases between them. This CDR3 is 14 amino acids long. The germline V gene encodes CDR1 SGHDN and CDR2 FVKESK. The DNA of the CDR3 is TGTGCCAGCAGCCAAGAACAGGAAGACTACGAGCAGTACTTC. Its translation is CASSQEQEDYEQYF.

This clone is a singleton in its sample. The chain carries TRBV7-8 and TRBJ2-5, with D unclear. Trimming removed 4 bases from V and 7 bases from J, with 10 bases in between. From germline, CDR1 is SGHVS and CDR2 FQNEAQ. The CDR3 runs 12 residues. The CDR3 sequence: CASSSLPGTQYF. The CDR3 DNA reads as TGTGCCAGCAGCTCTCTACCAGGGACCCAGTACTTC.

The rearrangement uses TRBV6-6 and TRBJ1-3; 7 nucleotides line up with TRBD1. Per the germline V gene, CDR1 is MNHNY and CDR2 is SVGAGI (reference sequence). The CDR3 is made up of 16 amino acids. V dropped 5 bases and J dropped 2; count of bases not matched to a gene: 9. Here the CDR3 DNA reads TGTGCCAGCAGTCCGCCGACAGGGCATGCTGGAAACACCATATATTTT. This codes for CASSPPTGHAGNTIYF.

The chain uses TRBV6-6 and TRBJ1-1; D is uncertain. Germline lookup yields CDR1 MNHNY and CDR2 SVGAGI (reference sequence). The CDR3 sequence is 15 residues long. Trimming took 8 bases from V and 1 from J, leaving 17 bases between them. CDR3 amino acids: CASLNPGRENTEAFF. CDR3 DNA sequence: TGTGCCAGCCTAAACCCAGGACGGGAGAACACTGAAGCTTTCTTT.